The source of this T cell receptor (beta chain) is a study of T cell clones after liver transplantation. Study context: Pre-transplant mixed lymphocyte reactions yielded third-party-reactive TCRbeta sequences as comparators for graft-donor-reactive sequences. Tolerance: complete withdrawal held at least one year, liver enzymes staying within twice normal.

CDR1 SQVTM and CDR2 ANQGSEA come from the germline V gene. This CDR3 comprises 11 residues. Method: immunoSEQ multiplex PCR; TCRdb's copy keeps in-frame clones and lacks some. Counted here are more than 100,000 clones, around four fifths occurring once; the ten biggest clones make up approximately 3%. Details on this clone: One end of the junction varies from germline; a read error may be responsible.

The source was CD4+ T cells from blood, collected approximately 43 months after liver transplant. This TCR derives from a human patient who received a liver transplant. Some T cells may be provided by the graft donor. The chain has TRBV29-1 and TRBJ1-2; TRBD1 matches 7 bases. CDR3 nucleotide sequence: TGCAGCGTTGAAGATCAACAGGGGTTGGCCTTC. It specifies CSVEDQQGLAF.